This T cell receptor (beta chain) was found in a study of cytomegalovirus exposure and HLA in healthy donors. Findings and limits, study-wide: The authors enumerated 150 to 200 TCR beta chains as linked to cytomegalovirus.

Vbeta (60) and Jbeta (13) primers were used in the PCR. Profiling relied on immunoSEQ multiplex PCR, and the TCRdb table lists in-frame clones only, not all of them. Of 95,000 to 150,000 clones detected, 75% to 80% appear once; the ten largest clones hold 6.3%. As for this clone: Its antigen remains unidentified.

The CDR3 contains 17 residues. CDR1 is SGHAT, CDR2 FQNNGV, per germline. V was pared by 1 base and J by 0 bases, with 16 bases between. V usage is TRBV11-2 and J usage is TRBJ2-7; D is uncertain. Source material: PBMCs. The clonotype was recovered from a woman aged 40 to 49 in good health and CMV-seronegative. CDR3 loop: CASSLGQAPRSSYEQYF. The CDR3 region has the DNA TGTGCCAGCAGCTTAGGGCAGGCCCCCCGAAGCTCCTACGAGCAGTACTTC. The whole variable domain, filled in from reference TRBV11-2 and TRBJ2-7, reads EAGVAQSPRYKIIEKRQSVAFWCNPISGHATLYWYQQILGQGPKLLIQFQNNGVVDDSQLPKDRFSAERLKGVDSTLKIQPAKLEDSAVYLCASSLGQAPRSSYEQYFGPGTRLTVT.